The 20 T cell receptor beta chains in this list originate from one sample, sequenced in a study of tumor-infiltrating lymphocytes in primary liver carcinoma. Synthesis of TCR beta cDNA was carried out from 450 to 650 ng total RNA with a constant-region primer. Modified slightly, ARM-PCR produced TCR beta libraries over three nested multiplex PCR rounds. Researchers ran the first two PCR rounds for roughly 11 cycles each with TRBV1-TRBV30 forward primers and a C-beta reverse primer. A single record per CDR3 protein comes from TCRdb applying MiXCR to the multiplex PCR reads. The sample records 65,000 to 80,000 distinct CDR3 sequences, almost 70% being singletons. Both RNA and DNA were isolated together from approximately 22-30 mg of bulk tissue that had not been sorted. The sequencing input was liver tumor tissue from sampling region 4. Subset indicated: tumor region T4, right-lateral pole. The receptors derive from a man aged 35 to 55 with primary liver carcinoma and hepatitis B virus infection.

This clonotype was picked up one time. At one end, the junction sequence differs from germline, possibly due to a read error. The chain joins TRBV28 to TRBJ1-1; D is uncertain. The CDR3 length is 12 residues. Germline V gene sequence: CDR1 MDHEN, CDR2 SYDVKM. The CDR3 is CTSFSGNTEAFF. The DNA for the CDR3 is TGTACCAGCTTCTCGGGGAATACTGAAGCTTTCTTT. Full variable domain (missing parts from reference TRBV28 and TRBJ1-1): DVKVTQSSRYLVKRTGEKVFLECVQDMDHENMFWYRQDPGLGLRLIYFSYDVKMKEKGDIPEGYSVSREKKERFSLILESASTNQTSMYLCTSFSGNTEAFFGQGTRLTVV.

V is TRBV2 and J is TRBJ2-3; D might be TRBD2 (6 bases). CDR1 SNHLY and CDR2 FYNNEI come from the germline V gene. V was clipped by 6 bases and J by 4 bases, with 14 bases between them. This CDR3 spans 14 amino acids. CDR3 coding DNA: TGTGCCAGCAGCCTAGCGTCAAGCGCAGATACGCAGTATTTT. It specifies CASSLASSADTQYF.

This clonotype was seen many times. The chain employs TRBV12-3 or TRBV12-4 and TRBJ2-1; the D gene is possibly TRBD1 (6 bases). V lost 7 bases, J lost 8 bases, and 15 bases lay in between. This CDR3 region has 13 residues. The DNA for the CDR3 is TGTGCCAGCACCCTCCAAGAGGGGGATGAGCAGTTCTTC. Translated: CASTLQEGDEQFF.

V is TRBV18 and J is TRBJ2-3, with 10 bases matching TRBD2. V was pared by 2 bases and J by 3 bases, with 5 bases of the junction left unmatched. Germline CDR1 reads KGHSH; CDR2 reads LQKENI. CDR3 size: 16 residues. The CDR3 coding sequence is TGTGCCAGCTCACCAATGGCTAGCGGGAGTACAGATACGCAGTATTTT. The encoded protein is CASSPMASGSTDTQYF. Full variable domain (remainder filled in from reference TRBV18 and TRBJ2-3): NAGVMQNPRHLVRRRGQEARLRCSPMKGHSHVYWYRQLPEEGLKFMVYLQKENIIDESGMPKERFSAEFPKEGPSILRIQQVVRGDSAAYFCASSPMASGSTDTQYFGPGTRLTVL.

This clonotype was detected a few times. An end of the junction differs from the germline gene, which may be a read error. J is TRBJ2-3 and V is TRBV6-6; TRBD2 aligns across 9 bases. The germline CDR1 and CDR2 sequences are MNHNY and SVGAGI (reference sequence). This CDR3 region has 15 residues. CDR3 sequence: CASCYSGSGTDTQYF. CDR3 coding DNA: TGTGCCAGCTGTTATAGCGGGAGCGGCACAGATACGCAGTATTTT.

Details on this clonotype: Germline and junction disagree at one end, which may indicate a read error. V usage is TRBV6-1 and J usage is TRBJ2-2; 10 positions match TRBD1. The CDR3 contains 14 residues. Germline V gene sequence: CDR1 MNHNS, CDR2 SASEGT. DNA of the CDR3: TGTGCCAGCAGCCGACAGGGGGCAACGGGGGAGCAGTTTTTT. Its translation is CASSRQGATGEQFF.

The genes are TRBV5-4 and TRBJ2-5; D is ambiguous. The CDR3 loop spans 14 amino acids. The germline V and J ends were trimmed by 3 bases and 5 bases, with 14 bases remaining between them. The germline V gene has CDR1 SGHNT and CDR2 YYREEE (reference sequence). In DNA form, the CDR3 reads TGTGCCAGCAGCTCGAGTGTCAGTTCGGAGACCCAGTACTTC. Translated, it gives CASSSSVSSETQYF.

As concerns this clonotype: An end of the junction differs from the germline gene, which may be a read error. The chain uses TRBV11-2 and TRBJ2-3; D perhaps matches TRBD2 (5 bases). Germline V gene sequence: CDR1 SGHAT, CDR2 FQNNGV. The CDR3 sequence is 14 residues long. As DNA, the CDR3 is TGTGCCAGGAGCTTTCGGGATAGCACAGATACGCAGGATTTT. It translates to CARSFRDSTDTQDF.

For this clonotype: This clone may be a read error of a much larger clone one base away. This chain joins TRBV24-1 and TRBJ1-1, with D perhaps TRBD1 (5 bases). Trimming removed 3 bases at V and 4 bases at J, with 14 bases between. CDR1 and CDR2 (germline): KGHDR, SFDVKD. The CDR3 is 15 residues long. The CDR3 loop reads CATSDPSDGGTEAFF. The CDR3 DNA reads TGTGCCACCAGTGATCCCTCGGACGGGGGCACTGAAGCTTTCTTT.

Of note for this clonotype: A much larger clone differs from this one at a single base, so this may be a read error. The J gene is TRBJ2-1, the V gene TRBV2; D remains unclear. CDR1 and CDR2 from the germline V gene are SNHLY and FYNNEI. The CDR3 loop spans 13 amino acids. CDR3 loop: CASSDEVWDEQLF. The CDR3 DNA is TGTGCCAGCAGTGATGAAGTTTGGGATGAGCAGCTCTTC. Together with reference TRBV2 and TRBJ2-1, the CDR3 gives the full variable domain: EPEVTQTPSHQVTQMGQEVILRCVPISNHLYFYWYRQILGQKVEFLVSFYNNEISEKSEIFDDQFSVERPDGSNFTLKIRSTKLEDSAMYFCASSDEVWDEQLFGPGTRLTVL.

Note on this clonotype: A junction end diverges from the germline sequence, so it may reflect a read error. The genes are TRBV29-1 and TRBJ1-2, with D maybe TRBD1 (5 bases). The CDR3 sequence is 11 residues long. Germline V gives CDR1 SQVTM, CDR2 ANQGSEA. The CDR3 here is CGVGSGRGYAF. CDR3 in DNA: TGCGGCGTTGGTTCAGGGCGTGGCTACGCCTTC.

This clonotype is medium-sized (0.01 to 0.1%) in the sample. The genes are TRBV11-2 and TRBJ2-2, with TRBD2 matching over 12 bases. Per the germline V gene, CDR1 is SGHAT and CDR2 is FQNNGV. J was trimmed by 8 bases and V by 1 base; bases with no gene match: 2. This CDR3 is 15 amino acids long. CDR3 DNA sequence: TGTGCCAGCAGCTTAGCTAGCGGGAGGGCTGGGGAGCTGTTTTTT. Protein: CASSLASGRAGELFF.

The chain combines TRBV5-1 with TRBJ2-1, with D uncertain. V was clipped by 4 bases and J by 9 bases, with 29 bases between them. Per germline, CDR1 SGHRS and CDR2 YFSETQ. This CDR3 contains 18 residues. In DNA, the CDR3 is TGCGCCAGCAGCCCGCTTACCGGCGGCGGTAGCTCCTACGGTGAGCAGTTCTTC. Translating it yields CASSPLTGGGSSYGEQFF.

As for this clonotype: The junction does not match germline at one end; this may be a read error. This chain links TRBV28 with TRBJ1-4; the match to TRBD1 covers 7 bases. The CDR3 spans 14 residues. In germline, CDR1 is MDHEN, CDR2 SYDVKM. CDR3 in amino acids: CPSSSGQTNEKLFF. In nucleotides, the CDR3 is TGTCCCAGTAGCTCGGGACAGACTAATGAAAAACTGTTTTTT.

The chain carries TRBV11-2 and TRBJ2-1; D not resolved. The CDR3 sequence is 13 residues long. Germline assignment: CDR1 SGHAT and CDR2 FQNNGV. Deletions cut 3 bases from V and 8 bases from J, with 11 bases between. The CDR3 loop reads CASSLTEAYEQFF. The CDR3 DNA follows: TGTGCCAGCAGCTTGACTGAAGCCTATGAGCAGTTCTTC.

As concerns this clonotype: A junction end diverges from the germline sequence, so it may reflect a read error. V usage is TRBV11-2 and J usage is TRBJ2-3; TRBD1 is a possible D gene (5 bases). The CDR3 is 15 amino acids. Germline V CDR1 and CDR2: SGHAT, FQNNGV. The CDR3 loop reads CASSQGTPGTGTQYF. In DNA form, the CDR3 reads TGTGCCAGTAGCCAAGGAACTCCAGGCACAGGTACGCAGTATTTT.

CDR3 loop: CSARGSSASWQFF. The CDR3 DNA is TGCAGTGCTAGAGGGTCCTCGGCATCGTGGCAGTTCTTC. This chain links TRBV20-1 with TRBJ2-1; unclear D gene. This CDR3 comprises 13 residues. Trimming stripped 1 base from V and 12 bases from J, with 16 bases between. Per germline, CDR1 DFQATT and CDR2 SNEGSKA (reference sequence).

The chain recombines TRBV20-1 with TRBJ2-1; 8 nucleotides agree with TRBD2. After removal of 8 bases from V and 4 bases from J, the junction contained 13 bases not matched to a gene. The CDR3 totals 15 residues. Germline V gene data show CDR1 as DFQATT and CDR2 as SNEGSKA (reference sequence). CDR3 in amino acids: CSTKGSGRIYNEQFF. DNA for the CDR3: TGCAGTACCAAGGGGAGCGGGAGAATATACAATGAGCAGTTCTTC.

In its sample, this clonotype was seen many times. The DNA of the CDR3 is TGTGCCAGCAGTTACTATGGGCAGGGGTTAGAGAATCAGCCCCAGCATTTT. It codes for CASSYYGQGLENQPQHF. The rearrangement uses TRBV6-2 or TRBV6-3 and TRBJ1-5; the D gene is possibly TRBD1 (6 bases). CDR3 length: 17 residues. Trimming pared 1 base from V and 4 bases from J, leaving 17 bases between. From germline, CDR1 is MNHEY and CDR2 SVGEGT.

A note on this clonotype: One junction end disagrees with the germline gene, perhaps due to a read error. J is TRBJ2-1 and V is TRBV7-9; D is unclear. The CDR3 is 14 amino acids. Germline CDR1 and CDR2: SEHNR and FQNEAQ (reference sequence). Here the CDR3 DNA reads TGTGCCAGCAGCCTGATCCAGTCCTACAATGAGCATTTCTTC. The encoded protein is CASSLIQSYNEHFF.